The following is a T cell receptor (beta chain) sequence with its context. The entry originates in a study of blood T cell repertoires in COVID-19. V lost 4 bases and J lost 8; bases outside the gene matches: 10. Germline V gene data show CDR1 as MNHEY and CDR2 as SVGEGT. This CDR3 spans 16 amino acids. Per the original methods: Nucleated cell counts were estimated from reference gene primer amplification. The protocol was immunoSEQ multiplex PCR, while the TCRdb copy is restricted to in-frame clones and leaves out a portion. That table gives V, J and clone size, and the DNA gave D and trimming. Of 40,000 to 60,000 clones listed, 75% to 85% are singletons.

The specimen sequenced was peripheral blood. This sequence was found in a human donor in a cohort sampled during active COVID-19. This chain connects TRBV6-2 or TRBV6-3 to TRBJ2-1; TRBD2 aligns across 11 bases. CDR3 in DNA: TGTGCCAGCAGTTTCCCCATAGCGGGAGGGCCCTATGAGCAGTTCTTC. Translation gives CASSFPIAGGPYEQFF.